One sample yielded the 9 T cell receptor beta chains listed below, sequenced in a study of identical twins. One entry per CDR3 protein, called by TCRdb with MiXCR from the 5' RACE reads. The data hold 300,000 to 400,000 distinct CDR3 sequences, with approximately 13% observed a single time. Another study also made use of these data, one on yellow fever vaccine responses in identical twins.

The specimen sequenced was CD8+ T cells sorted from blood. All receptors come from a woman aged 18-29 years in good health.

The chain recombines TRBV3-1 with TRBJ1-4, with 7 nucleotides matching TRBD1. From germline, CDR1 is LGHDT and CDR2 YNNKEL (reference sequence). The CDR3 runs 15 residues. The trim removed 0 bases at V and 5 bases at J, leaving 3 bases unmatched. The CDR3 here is CASSQEGRGNEKLFF. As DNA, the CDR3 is TGTGCCAGCAGCCAAGAGGGCAGGGGGAATGAAAAACTGTTTTTT.

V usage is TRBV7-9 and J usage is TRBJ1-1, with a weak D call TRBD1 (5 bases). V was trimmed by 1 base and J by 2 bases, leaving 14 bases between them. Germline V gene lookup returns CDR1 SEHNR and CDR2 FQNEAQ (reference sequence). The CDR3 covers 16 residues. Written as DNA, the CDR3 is TGTGCCAGCAGCTTAGGTTCCCCGGGGCCAAACACTGAAGCTTTCTTT. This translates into CASSLGSPGPNTEAFF.

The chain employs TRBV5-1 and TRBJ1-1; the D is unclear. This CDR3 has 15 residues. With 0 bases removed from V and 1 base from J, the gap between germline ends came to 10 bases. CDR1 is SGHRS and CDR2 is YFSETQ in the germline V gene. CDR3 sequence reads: CASSLVGQTNTEAFF. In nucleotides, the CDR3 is TGCGCCAGCAGCTTGGTCGGGCAGACGAACACTGAAGCTTTCTTT. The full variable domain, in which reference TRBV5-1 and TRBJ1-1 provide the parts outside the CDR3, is KAGVTQTPRYLIKTRGQQVTLSCSPISGHRSVSWYQQTPGQGLQFLFEYFSETQRNKGNFPGRFSGRQFSNSRSEMNVSTLELGDSALYLCASSLVGQTNTEAFFGQGTRLTVV.

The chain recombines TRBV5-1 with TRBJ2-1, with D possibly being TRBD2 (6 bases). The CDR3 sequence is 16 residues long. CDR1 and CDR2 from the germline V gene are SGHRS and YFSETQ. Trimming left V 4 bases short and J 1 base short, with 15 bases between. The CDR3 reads CASSPREGGSYNEQFF. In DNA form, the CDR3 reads TGCGCCAGCAGCCCCAGGGAAGGAGGGTCCTACAATGAGCAGTTCTTC.

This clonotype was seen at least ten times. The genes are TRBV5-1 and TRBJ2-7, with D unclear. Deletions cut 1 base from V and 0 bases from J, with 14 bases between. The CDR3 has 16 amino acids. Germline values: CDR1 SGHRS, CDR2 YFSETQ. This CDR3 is CASSLFGPWVSYEQYF. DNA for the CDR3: TGCGCCAGCAGCTTGTTCGGCCCCTGGGTCTCCTACGAGCAGTACTTC. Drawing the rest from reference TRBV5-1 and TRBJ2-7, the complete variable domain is KAGVTQTPRYLIKTRGQQVTLSCSPISGHRSVSWYQQTPGQGLQFLFEYFSETQRNKGNFPGRFSGRQFSNSRSEMNVSTLELGDSALYLCASSLFGPWVSYEQYFGPGTRLTVT.

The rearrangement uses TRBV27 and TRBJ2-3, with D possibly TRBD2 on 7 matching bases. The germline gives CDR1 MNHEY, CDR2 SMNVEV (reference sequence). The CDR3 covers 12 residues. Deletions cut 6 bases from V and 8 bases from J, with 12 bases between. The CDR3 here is CASREGGSTQYF. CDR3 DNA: TGTGCCAGCAGGGAGGGGGGGAGTACGCAGTATTTT.

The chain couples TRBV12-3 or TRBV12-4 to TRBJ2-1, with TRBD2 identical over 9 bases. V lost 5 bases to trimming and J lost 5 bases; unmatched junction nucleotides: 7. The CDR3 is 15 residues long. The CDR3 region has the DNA TGTGCCAGCAGTCCCACAGCGGGGGGCCACAATGAGCAGTTCTTC. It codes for CASSPTAGGHNEQFF.

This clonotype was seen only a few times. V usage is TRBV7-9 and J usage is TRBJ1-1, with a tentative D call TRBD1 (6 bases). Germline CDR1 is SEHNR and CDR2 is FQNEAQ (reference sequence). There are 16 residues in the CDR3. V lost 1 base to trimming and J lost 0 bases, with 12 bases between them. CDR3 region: CASSLGTAPMNTEAFF. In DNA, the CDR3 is TGTGCCAGCAGCTTAGGGACAGCGCCCATGAACACTGAAGCTTTCTTT.

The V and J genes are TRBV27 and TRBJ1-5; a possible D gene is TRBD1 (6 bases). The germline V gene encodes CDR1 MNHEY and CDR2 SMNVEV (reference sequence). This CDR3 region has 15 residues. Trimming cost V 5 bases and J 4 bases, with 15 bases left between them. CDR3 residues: CASSPDIDRNQPQHF. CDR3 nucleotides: TGTGCCAGCAGTCCCGACATAGACAGGAATCAGCCCCAGCATTTT.